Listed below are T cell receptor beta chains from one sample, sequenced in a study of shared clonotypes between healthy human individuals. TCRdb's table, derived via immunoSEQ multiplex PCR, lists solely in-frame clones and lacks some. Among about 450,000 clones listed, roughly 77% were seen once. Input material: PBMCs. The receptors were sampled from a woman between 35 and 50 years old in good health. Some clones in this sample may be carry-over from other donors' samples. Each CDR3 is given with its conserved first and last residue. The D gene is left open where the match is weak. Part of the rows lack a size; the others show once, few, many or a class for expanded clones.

CDR3 protein: CASSPLGTGDLSGANVLTF
CDR3 DNA: TGTGCCAGCTCACCACTTGGGACAGGGGACCTCTCTGGGGCCAACGTCCTGACTTTC
clone size: .
J gene: TRBJ2-6
D gene: TRBD1
V gene: TRBV18

CDR3 protein: CASSYASSGSSYEQYF
CDR3 DNA: TGTGCCAGCAGTTATGCGTCTAGCGGGAGCTCCTACGAGCAGTACTTC
clone size: .
J gene: TRBJ2-7
D gene: TRBD2
V gene: TRBV6-5

CDR3 protein: CASSLLGQGSYEQYF
CDR3 DNA: TGTGCCAGCAGTTTATTGGGACAGGGCTCCTACGAGCAGTACTTC
clone size: .
J gene: TRBJ2-7
D gene: TRBD1
V gene: TRBV27

CDR3 protein: CASSMGNRPSYGYTF
CDR3 DNA: TGTGCCAGCAGTATGGGCAACCGCCCCTCCTATGGCTACACCTTC
clone size: .
J gene: TRBJ1-2
D gene: .
V gene: TRBV6-5

CDR3 protein: CASSFAGYSGANVLTF
CDR3 DNA: TGTGCCAGCAGCTTCGCAGGGTACTCTGGGGCCAACGTCCTGACTTTC
clone size: .
J gene: TRBJ2-6
D gene: .
V gene: TRBV2

CDR3 protein: CASSVQGAAGNTIYF
CDR3 DNA: TGTGCCAGCAGTGTACAGGGGGCCGCTGGAAACACCATATATTTT
clone size: .
J gene: TRBJ1-3
D gene: TRBD1
V gene: TRBV2

CDR3 protein: CASSLGTPDNSPLHF
CDR3 DNA: TGTGCCAGCAGCCTAGGGACTCCGGATAATTCACCCCTCCACTTT
clone size: .
J gene: TRBJ1-6
D gene: .
V gene: TRBV6-6

CDR3 protein: CASRYSEAEQFF
CDR3 DNA: TGTGCCAGCAGGTACTCCGAGGCTGAGCAGTTCTTC
clone size: .
J gene: TRBJ2-1
D gene: .
V gene: TRBV6-5

CDR3 protein: CASSPRPTDTQYF
CDR3 DNA: TGTGCCAGCAGTCCCCGCCCTACAGATACGCAGTATTTT
clone size: .
J gene: TRBJ2-3
D gene: .
V gene: TRBV27

CDR3 protein: CASKIRPGIITGELFF
CDR3 DNA: TGTGCCAGCAAGATAAGACCGGGAATAATTACCGGGGAGCTGTTTTTT
clone size: .
J gene: TRBJ2-2
D gene: .
V gene: TRBV27

CDR3 protein: CASSLREGYEQYF
CDR3 DNA: TGTGCCAGCAGCCTCAGGGAAGGCTACGAGCAGTACTTC
clone size: .
J gene: TRBJ2-7
D gene: .
V gene: TRBV2

CDR3 protein: CASSLLTGANTGELFF
CDR3 DNA: TGTGCCAGCAGTTTATTAACAGGAGCGAACACCGGGGAGCTGTTTTTT
clone size: .
J gene: TRBJ2-2
D gene: .
V gene: TRBV27

CDR3 protein: CASQVGPTAGELFF
CDR3 DNA: TGTGCCAGTCAGGTTGGGCCTACGGCCGGGGAGCTGTTTTTT
clone size: few
J gene: TRBJ2-2
D gene: .
V gene: TRBV11-2

CDR3 protein: CASSNDRSNIQYF
CDR3 DNA: TGTGCCAGCAGCAACGACAGGTCCAACATTCAGTACTTC
clone size: medium-sized
J gene: TRBJ2-4
D gene: .
V gene: TRBV7-2

CDR3 protein: CASSLMGQPNTEAFF
CDR3 DNA: TGTGCCAGCAGTTTGATGGGACAGCCGAACACTGAAGCTTTCTTT
clone size: .
J gene: TRBJ1-1
D gene: TRBD1
V gene: TRBV28

CDR3 protein: CASSVVPSNEQFF
CDR3 DNA: TGTGCCAGCAGCGTGGTCCCGTCCAATGAGCAGTTCTTC
clone size: .
J gene: TRBJ2-1
D gene: .
V gene: TRBV9

CDR3 protein: CASSSGLAGSLETQYF
CDR3 DNA: TGTGCCAGCAGCTCGGGACTAGCGGGATCTTTGGAGACCCAGTACTTC
clone size: .
J gene: TRBJ2-5
D gene: TRBD2
V gene: TRBV11-1

CDR3 protein: CASSRDDPSSGELFF
CDR3 DNA: TGTGCCAGCAGCCGGGACGATCCGTCGTCCGGGGAGCTGTTTTTT
clone size: .
J gene: TRBJ2-2
D gene: .
V gene: TRBV2

CDR3 protein: CASSPSLSSYNEQFF
CDR3 DNA: TGTGCTAGCAGTCCTTCACTATCCTCCTACAATGAGCAGTTCTTC
clone size: .
J gene: TRBJ2-1
D gene: .
V gene: TRBV7-7

CDR3 protein: CASSLNGQGAESQYF
CDR3 DNA: TGTGCCAGTAGTTTAAACGGACAGGGGGCCGAGTCGCAGTATTTT
clone size: .
J gene: TRBJ2-3
D gene: TRBD1
V gene: TRBV19

CDR3 protein: CASSAGHLHSEQFF
CDR3 DNA: TGTGCCAGCTCAGCCGGCCACCTCCACAGTGAGCAGTTCTTC
clone size: .
J gene: TRBJ2-1
D gene: .
V gene: TRBV18

CDR3 protein: CASSLRHGGTQYF
CDR3 DNA: TGTGCCAGCAGCTTAAGGCATGGGGGTACGCAGTATTTT
clone size: .
J gene: TRBJ2-3
D gene: .
V gene: TRBV7-3

CDR3 protein: CASNLGRTPADTQYF
CDR3 DNA: TGTGCCAGCAACCTCGGGAGGACCCCCGCAGATACGCAGTATTTT
clone size: .
J gene: TRBJ2-3
D gene: TRBD2
V gene: TRBV7-9

CDR3 protein: CASSGFYRKDNEQFF
CDR3 DNA: TGTGCCAGCAGTGGATTTTACAGGAAAGACAATGAGCAGTTCTTC
clone size: few
J gene: TRBJ2-1
D gene: .
V gene: TRBV25-1

CDR3 protein: CASSQGPKGATNEKLFF
CDR3 DNA: TGCGCCAGCAGCCAAGGGCCCAAGGGCGCAACTAATGAAAAACTGTTTTTT
clone size: .
J gene: TRBJ1-4
D gene: .
V gene: TRBV4-3

CDR3 protein: CASSLAGLYEQYF
CDR3 DNA: TGTGCCAGCAGCTTAGCGGGCCTCTACGAGCAGTACTTC
clone size: .
J gene: TRBJ2-7
D gene: .
V gene: TRBV7-9

CDR3 protein: CASTEGGHGAYGYTF
CDR3 DNA: TGTGCCAGCACAGAAGGGGGACACGGAGCCTATGGCTACACCTTC
clone size: .
J gene: TRBJ1-2
D gene: .
V gene: TRBV9

CDR3 protein: CASSFQGVQETQYF
CDR3 DNA: TGTGCCAGCAGCTTTCAGGGTGTCCAAGAGACCCAGTACTTC
clone size: .
J gene: TRBJ2-5
D gene: .
V gene: TRBV7-2

CDR3 protein: CASSIVSGAYNEQFF
CDR3 DNA: TGTGCCAGTAGTATAGTTAGCGGGGCCTACAATGAGCAGTTCTTC
clone size: .
J gene: TRBJ2-1
D gene: TRBD2
V gene: TRBV19

CDR3 protein: CASSKETGGDQPQHF
CDR3 DNA: TGTGCCAGCAGTAAAGAGACAGGGGGCGATCAGCCCCAGCATTTT
clone size: .
J gene: TRBJ1-5
D gene: TRBD1
V gene: TRBV2

CDR3 protein: CASSEVSRAGNTEAFF
CDR3 DNA: TGTGCCAGCAGTGAGGTGTCGAGGGCGGGGAACACTGAAGCTTTCTTT
clone size: few
J gene: TRBJ1-1
D gene: .
V gene: TRBV2

CDR3 protein: CASSKNYGQYNEQFF
CDR3 DNA: TGTGCCAGCTCAAAAAACTACGGACAATACAATGAGCAGTTCTTC
clone size: .
J gene: TRBJ2-1
D gene: .
V gene: TRBV18

CDR3 protein: CASSPSWDSENIQYF
CDR3 DNA: TGTGCCAGCTCACCATCTTGGGACAGTGAAAACATTCAGTACTTC
clone size: .
J gene: TRBJ2-4
D gene: TRBD1
V gene: TRBV18

CDR3 protein: CASSLNEVAGELFF
CDR3 DNA: TGTGCCAGCAGCTTAAACGAGGTGGCCGGGGAGCTGTTTTTT
clone size: .
J gene: TRBJ2-2
D gene: .
V gene: TRBV7-9

CDR3 protein: CSVVRETNQPQHF
CDR3 DNA: TGCAGCGTAGTGCGGGAGACCAATCAGCCCCAGCATTTT
clone size: .
J gene: TRBJ1-5
D gene: .
V gene: TRBV29-1

CDR3 protein: CASSVGGTVYEQYF
CDR3 DNA: TGTGCCAGCAGTGTGGGGGGGACAGTCTACGAGCAGTACTTC
clone size: .
J gene: TRBJ2-7
D gene: .
V gene: TRBV28

CDR3 protein: CASSLTLAKISYEQYF
CDR3 DNA: TGTGCCAGCAGTCTGACTCTGGCTAAAATCTCCTACGAGCAGTACTTC
clone size: .
J gene: TRBJ2-7
D gene: .
V gene: TRBV28

CDR3 protein: CASRAGTSIRSYNEQFF
CDR3 DNA: TGTGCCAGCAGGGCCGGGACATCGATTAGGTCCTACAATGAGCAGTTCTTC
clone size: .
J gene: TRBJ2-1
D gene: .
V gene: TRBV2

CDR3 protein: CASTASGLSYEQYF
CDR3 DNA: TGTGCCAGCACCGCCTCGGGGCTATCCTACGAGCAGTACTTC
clone size: .
J gene: TRBJ2-7
D gene: .
V gene: TRBV6-6

CDR3 protein: CASSLPFAGENIQYF
CDR3 DNA: TGTGCCAGCAGTTTACCTTTTGCAGGGGAAAACATTCAGTACTTC
clone size: .
J gene: TRBJ2-4
D gene: .
V gene: TRBV6-6

CDR3 protein: CASSLGVALSYEQYF
CDR3 DNA: TGCGCCAGCAGCTTGGGGGTGGCACTTTCCTACGAGCAGTACTTC
clone size: .
J gene: TRBJ2-7
D gene: .
V gene: TRBV5-1

CDR3 protein: CASSLAGGPSEQYF
CDR3 DNA: TGTGCCAGCAGCCTAGCGGGAGGGCCCAGCGAGCAGTACTTC
clone size: .
J gene: TRBJ2-7
D gene: TRBD2
V gene: TRBV7-3

CDR3 protein: CASSSGLNTEAFF
CDR3 DNA: TGTGCCAGCAGTTCGGGGCTGAACACTGAAGCTTTCTTT
clone size: .
J gene: TRBJ1-1
D gene: .
V gene: TRBV28